These T cell receptor beta chains were read from a single sample in a study of beta chain features in type 1 diabetes. Assay: immunoSEQ multiplex PCR; the TCRdb copy retains only in-frame clones and omits some. Among hundreds of thousands of clones listed, about 16% were seen once. Sequenced sample: naive CD4+ T cells from blood. The receptors were gathered from a man younger than 30 in good health. Both conserved end residues are part of each CDR3. Fields, in order: J gene, V gene, clone size, D gene, CDR3 protein, CDR3 DNA. The D gene is left open where the match is weak. Size tells how often a clone was seen (once, few, many) or the class of an expanded clone, and some rows leave it out.

TRBJ2-5 | TRBV5-1 | few | - | CASSPSPGQQETQYF | TGCGCCAGCAGCCCCTCCCCCGGACAGCAAGAGACCCAGTACTTC
TRBJ2-1 | TRBV18 | few | - | CASSPRVGGTSYNEQFF | TGTGCCAGCTCACCACGCGTCGGGGGGACATCCTACAATGAGCAGTTCTTC
TRBJ2-1 | TRBV28 | - | TRBD2 | CASTGGMARVNEQFF | TGTGCCAGCACGGGGGGTATGGCTAGGGTCAATGAGCAGTTCTTC
TRBJ1-2 | TRBV10-1 | - | - | CASTRAYGYTF | TGCGCCAGCACCAGGGCCTATGGCTACACCTTC
TRBJ1-2 | TRBV6-6 | few | - | CASSQEVGYTF | TGTGCCAGCAGTCAGGAGGTTGGCTACACCTTC
TRBJ2-7 | TRBV4-3 | few | - | CASSMAPDVSEQYF | TGCGCCAGCAGCATGGCTCCGGACGTGAGCGAGCAGTACTTC
TRBJ2-7 | TRBV7-9 | - | - | CASSFQVSYEQYF | TGTGCCAGCAGCTTCCAGGTCTCCTACGAGCAGTACTTC
TRBJ2-1 | TRBV5-4 | few | - | CASNPRLNEQFF | TGTGCCAGCAATCCGAGGTTGAATGAGCAGTTCTTC
TRBJ1-5 | TRBV6-5 | few | - | CASSGQYSNQPQHF | TGTGCCAGCAGTGGACAGTATAGCAATCAGCCCCAGCATTTT
TRBJ1-1 | TRBV12-5 | - | - | CASGFEYHTEAFF | TGTGCTAGTGGTTTCGAGTATCACACTGAAGCTTTCTTT
TRBJ1-4 | TRBV7-2 | few | TRBD1 | CASSSRTGLNEKLFF | TGTGCCAGCAGCTCCAGGACAGGTCTTAATGAAAAACTGTTTTTT
TRBJ1-1 | TRBV11-1 | - | - | CASSLGGQLTEAFF | TGTGCCAGCAGCTTAGGTGGACAGTTGACTGAAGCTTTCTTT
TRBJ1-4 | TRBV30 | few | - | CAWSVPAGSHEKLFF | TGTGCCTGGAGTGTACCAGCGGGGAGTCATGAAAAACTGTTTTTT
TRBJ2-5 | TRBV18 | - | - | CASSPGTQETQYF | TGTGCCAGCTCACCAGGGACACAAGAGACCCAGTACTTC
TRBJ2-7 | TRBV5-1 | few | - | CASSLGSDYYEQYF | TGCGCCAGCAGCTTGGGTAGTGACTACTACGAGCAGTACTTC
TRBJ2-2 | TRBV29-1 | - | TRBD1 | CSARQGQTNTGELFF | TGCAGCGCCAGACAGGGCCAAACGAACACCGGGGAGCTGTTTTTT
TRBJ1-2 | TRBV7-3 | few | - | CASSLRGPEVGYGYTF | TGTGCCAGCAGCTTACGGGGACCCGAAGTGGGGTATGGCTACACCTTC
TRBJ1-2 | TRBV6-6 | - | TRBD1 | CASSRADGTEYGYTF | TGTGCCAGCAGCCGAGCCGACGGGACAGAATATGGCTACACCTTC
TRBJ1-5 | TRBV11-2 | few | TRBD1 | CASSWGQGQPQHF | TGTGCCAGCAGCTGGGGACAGGGCCAGCCCCAGCATTTT
TRBJ1-1 | TRBV4-3 | - | - | CASSRHGAVNTEAFF | TGCGCCAGCAGCCGCCATGGGGCAGTGAACACTGAAGCTTTCTTT
TRBJ2-5 | TRBV9 | few | - | CASSLEGTGKTETQYF | TGTGCCAGCAGCCTCGAAGGTACAGGGAAGACTGAGACCCAGTACTTC
TRBJ2-7 | TRBV6-6 | - | - | CASRRGNQGVEQYF | TGTGCCAGCAGACGAGGGAACCAGGGTGTAGAGCAGTACTTC
TRBJ2-5 | TRBV18 | few | - | CASSPPLRGFETQYF | TGTGCCAGCTCACCACCGTTACGAGGGTTCGAGACCCAGTACTTC
TRBJ1-6 | TRBV29-1 | few | TRBD1 | CSARGGHNSPLHF | TGCAGCGCCAGGGGGGGTCATAATTCACCCCTCCACTTT
TRBJ2-6 | TRBV10-3 | many | - | CAIKGQISGANVLTF | TGTGCCATCAAAGGACAAATCTCTGGGGCCAACGTCCTGACTTTC
TRBJ2-7 | TRBV4-3 | few | - | CASSQKGYRSIGYEQYF | TGCGCCAGCAGCCAAAAGGGCTACAGGTCCATCGGGTACGAGCAGTACTTC
TRBJ2-7 | TRBV30 | few | - | CAWSGGGQEYF | TGTGCCTGGAGTGGGGGGGGACAGGAGTACTTC
TRBJ2-6 | TRBV5-8 | - | - | CASSQFNVLTF | TGTGCCAGCAGCCAATTCAACGTCCTGACTTTC
TRBJ2-7 | TRBV7-2 | - | - | CASSSNQGRGSYEQYF | TGTGCCAGCAGCTCCAATCAGGGCAGGGGATCCTACGAGCAGTACTTC
TRBJ1-5 | TRBV4-1 | - | - | CASSQEMGNSNQPQHF | TGCGCCAGCAGCCAAGAGATGGGGAACAGCAATCAGCCCCAGCATTTT
TRBJ2-2 | TRBV19 | - | - | CASSIPGRFGELFF | TGTGCCAGTAGTATTCCAGGTCGGTTCGGGGAGCTGTTTTTT
TRBJ1-4 | TRBV7-9 | - | TRBD1 | CASSQGQTALFF | TGTGCCAGCAGCCAGGGACAGACGGCACTGTTTTTT
TRBJ1-5 | TRBV7-2 | few | TRBD1 | CASSPGSGGRNQPQHF | TGTGCCAGCAGCCCAGGGTCAGGGGGACGCAATCAGCCCCAGCATTTT
TRBJ2-3 | TRBV6-1 | few | TRBD1 | CASRGTGGARDTQYF | TGTGCCAGCAGAGGTACAGGGGGCGCCCGGGATACGCAGTATTTT
TRBJ1-2 | TRBV5-4 | few | TRBD1 | CASSLRTGTVHGYTF | TGTGCCAGCAGCTTGCGGACAGGGACTGTACATGGCTACACCTTC
TRBJ1-2 | TRBV10-3 | - | TRBD1 | CATNPVDRALGYTF | TGTGCCACCAACCCCGTGGACAGGGCCCTTGGCTACACCTTC
TRBJ2-2 | TRBV7-3 | few | - | CASSLKVSTNTGELFF | TGTGCCAGCAGCTTAAAAGTCAGCACGAACACCGGGGAGCTGTTTTTT
TRBJ1-1 | TRBV10-3 | few | - | CAIRTGLNTEAFF | TGTGCCATCAGGACAGGCTTGAACACTGAAGCTTTCTTT
TRBJ2-1 | TRBV16 | few | TRBD2 | CASSLPGGKGNEQFF | TGTGCCAGCAGCCTTCCGGGGGGGAAGGGGAATGAGCAGTTCTTC
TRBJ2-5 | TRBV6-6 | few | - | CASKRGDLQETQYF | TGTGCCAGCAAAAGGGGGGACCTACAAGAGACCCAGTACTTC
TRBJ2-3 | TRBV7-2 | few | - | CASSLDLPDTQYF | TGTGCCAGCAGCTTAGATCTGCCAGATACGCAGTATTTT
TRBJ1-5 | TRBV6-5 | - | - | CASSRGFGSNQPQHF | TGTGCCAGCAGTCGCGGATTTGGGAGCAATCAGCCCCAGCATTTT
TRBJ1-1 | TRBV19 | - | TRBD1 | CASSPRWQGASGTKEAFF | TGTGCCAGTAGTCCCAGGTGGCAGGGGGCTTCGGGGACCAAAGAAGCTTTCTTT
TRBJ1-4 | TRBV29-1 | - | - | CSVRDNEKLFF | TGCAGCGTGCGGGACAATGAAAAACTGTTTTTT
TRBJ2-7 | TRBV18 | - | TRBD1 | CASSSGTGDLTYEQYF | TGTGCCAGCTCTTCCGGGACAGGGGACCTAACCTACGAGCAGTACTTC
TRBJ1-4 | TRBV4-2 | - | - | CASSGGGSNEKLFF | TGTGCCAGCAGCGGAGGGGGAAGTAATGAAAAACTGTTTTTT
TRBJ1-5 | TRBV4-3 | - | TRBD1 | CASSQEWTGSQPQHF | TGCGCCAGCAGCCAAGAGTGGACAGGGAGTCAGCCCCAGCATTTT
TRBJ1-2 | TRBV11-2 | few | TRBD1 | CASSSYRDRANLHYGYTF | TGTGCCAGCAGCTCCTACCGGGACAGGGCGAACTTACACTATGGCTACACCTTC
TRBJ1-4 | TRBV6-6 | few | - | CASSYKEGEKLFF | TGTGCCAGCAGTTATAAGGAGGGGGAAAAACTGTTTTTT
TRBJ2-7 | TRBV11-2 | few | - | CASSSGLAIEQYF | TGTGCCAGCAGTTCTGGACTGGCGATCGAGCAGTACTTC
TRBJ2-1 | TRBV7-3 | few | - | CASSLTGRTVEQFF | TGTGCCAGCAGCTTAACAGGCAGAACTGTAGAGCAGTTCTTC
TRBJ2-7 | TRBV7-8 | - | - | CASSPRYEQYF | TGTGCCAGCAGCCCGCGCTACGAGCAGTACTTC
TRBJ1-3 | TRBV28 | few | - | CASSHIGTIYF | TGTGCCAGCAGTCATATCGGCACCATATATTTT
TRBJ1-1 | TRBV27 | - | - | CASRIQWPNTEAFF | TGTGCCAGCAGGATACAATGGCCGAACACTGAAGCTTTCTTT
TRBJ2-7 | TRBV7-2 | few | - | CASSLDWRGSYEQYF | TGTGCCAGCAGCTTAGACTGGCGGGGCTCCTACGAGCAGTACTTC
TRBJ2-1 | TRBV7-3 | few | TRBD2 | CASTLWVQASGSMEQFF | TGTGCCAGCACCCTCTGGGTTCAGGCTAGCGGGAGCATGGAGCAGTTCTTC
TRBJ1-5 | TRBV29-1 | - | - | CSVGAGGNQPQHF | TGCAGCGTTGGGGCGGGTGGTAATCAGCCCCAGCATTTT
TRBJ1-1 | TRBV10-3 | few | TRBD1 | CAISRTGVHTEAFF | TGTGCCATCAGTAGGACAGGTGTTCACACTGAAGCTTTCTTT
TRBJ1-2 | TRBV6-5 | few | TRBD1 | CASSRDSYGYTF | TGTGCCAGCAGCCGGGACAGCTATGGCTACACCTTC
TRBJ1-2 | TRBV29-1 | few | TRBD1 | CSVGRDRGPYGYTF | TGCAGCGTTGGTCGGGACAGGGGGCCCTATGGCTACACCTTC